Below, 8 T cell receptor beta chains from the same sample are listed, as sequenced in a study of cytomegalovirus exposure and HLA in healthy donors listed by TCRdb under 2017. Library preparation was by the immunoSEQ multiplex PCR assay. A mixture of 60 forward primers for TCR Vbeta segments and 13 reverse primers for TCR Jbeta segments was used in the multiplex PCR. In TCRdb, the immuneACCESS table is reduced to in-frame sequences with V and J assigned. These tables do not hold every clone; where another copy was compared, an unresolved V gene accounts for under half, and the others remain unexplained. This sample holds about 160,000 clones; 83% were observed only once. The leading ten clones occupy roughly 4.5% of the sample. Material for sequencing was PBMCs. These receptors all stem from a man in his fifties in good health and CMV-seropositive.

In this sample, this clone turned up once. The chain combines TRBV2 with TRBJ1-5; D is undetermined. Germline V gene lookup returns CDR1 SNHLY and CDR2 FYNNEI. Trimming shortened V by 5 bases and J by 7 bases, and 12 bases separated the two germline ends. The length of the CDR3 is 13 residues. The CDR3 nucleotides are TGTGCCAGCAGTCGCCGGGGTGACCAGCCCCAGCATTTT. Its translation is CASSRRGDQPQHF.

This chain uses TRBV6-5 with TRBJ1-2, with 11 bases lining up with TRBD1. Looked up from germline, CDR1 is MNHEY and CDR2 is SVGAGI. There are 16 residues in the CDR3. The V and J ends lost 2 bases and 2 bases, in that order; junction bases with no gene match: 4. The CDR3 protein is CASSYARTGGNYGYTF. As DNA, the CDR3 is TGTGCCAGCAGTTACGCCCGGACAGGGGGCAACTATGGCTACACCTTC.

The chain has TRBV5-1 and TRBJ2-7, with a weak D call TRBD2 (6 bases). V lost 3 bases to trimming and J lost 3 bases, with 16 bases between them. This CDR3 contains 15 residues. From germline, CDR1 is SGHRS and CDR2 YFSETQ. In DNA form, the CDR3 reads TGCGCCAGCAGCTCGGGGGACCCCAGACTCTACGAGCAGTACTTC. Protein product: CASSSGDPRLYEQYF.

The V gene is TRBV19, the J gene TRBJ1-1; D is possibly TRBD1 (6 bases). Germline-derived CDR1 and CDR2 are LNHDA and SQIVND (reference sequence). This CDR3 has 15 amino acids. Trimming removed 7 bases from V and 2 bases from J, with 17 bases in between. DNA for the CDR3: TGTGCCAGTACCCCCTCGGGGGGGCTTAACACTGAAGCTTTCTTT. Its translation is CASTPSGGLNTEAFF.

Comment on this clone: The junction departs from the called germline gene at one end, perhaps through a read error. The V and J genes are TRBV7-9 and TRBJ2-5, with 8 bases identical to TRBD1. The CDR3 length is 16 residues. Germline V gives CDR1 SEHNR, CDR2 FQNEAQ (reference sequence). DNA of the CDR3: TGTTCCAGCAGCTTACCCCGGACAGGGCGAGTGGAGACCCAGTACTTC. This sequence encodes CSSSLPRTGRVETQYF.

V and J are TRBV6-5 and TRBJ2-2; D is perhaps TRBD2 (6 bases). Trimming removed 8 bases from V and 6 bases from J, with 10 bases in between. The germline V gene has CDR1 MNHEY and CDR2 SVGAGI. The CDR3 has 12 residues. The CDR3 DNA follows: TGTGCCAGCGGAGGGTGGGCCGGGGAGCTGTTTTTT. Its translation is CASGGWAGELFF.

The V call is TRBV4-3, the J call TRBJ2-1; TRBD2 agrees at 8 bases. This CDR3 is 16 amino acids long. Trimming cost V 3 bases and J 5 bases; bases outside gene matches: 9. Germline-derived CDR1 and CDR2 are LGHNA and YSLEER. CDR3 sequence: CASSQIRGGINNEQFF. CDR3 nucleotides: TGCGCCAGCAGCCAGATCCGGGGGGGGATCAACAATGAGCAGTTCTTC.

The V gene is TRBV27, the J gene TRBJ1-1; TRBD1 agrees at 9 bases. This CDR3 contains 13 residues. V shed 8 bases and J 4 bases; nucleotides not matched to a gene: 5. Germline CDR1 MNHEY, CDR2 SMNVEV (reference sequence). CDR3 in amino acids: CASGGTGLTEAFF. DNA of the CDR3: TGTGCCAGCGGGGGGACAGGGCTCACTGAAGCTTTCTTT.